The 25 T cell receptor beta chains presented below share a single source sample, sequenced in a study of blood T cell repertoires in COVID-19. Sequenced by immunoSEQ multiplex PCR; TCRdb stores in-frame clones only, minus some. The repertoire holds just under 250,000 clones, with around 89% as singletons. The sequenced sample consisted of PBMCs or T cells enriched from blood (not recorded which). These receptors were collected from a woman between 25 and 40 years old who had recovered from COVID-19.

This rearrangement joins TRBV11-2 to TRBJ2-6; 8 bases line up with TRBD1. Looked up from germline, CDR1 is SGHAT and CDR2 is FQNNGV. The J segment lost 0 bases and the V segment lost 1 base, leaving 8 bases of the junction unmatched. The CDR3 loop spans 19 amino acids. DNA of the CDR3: TGTGCCAGCAGCTTAGTAAGGACAGGGACTCACTCTGGGGCCAACGTCCTGACTTTC. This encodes CASSLVRTGTHSGANVLTF.

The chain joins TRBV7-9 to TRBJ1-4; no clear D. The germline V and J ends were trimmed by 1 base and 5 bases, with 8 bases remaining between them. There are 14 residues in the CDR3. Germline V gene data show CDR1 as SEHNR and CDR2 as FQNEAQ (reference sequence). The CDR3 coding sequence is TGTGCCAGCAGCTTAGTTCCAGAAAATGAAAAACTGTTTTTT. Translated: CASSLVPENEKLFF. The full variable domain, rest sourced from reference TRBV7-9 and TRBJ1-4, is DTGVSQNPRHKITKRGQNVTFRCDPISEHNRLYWYRQTLGQGPEFLTYFQNEAQLEKSRLLSDRFSAERPKGSFSTLEIQRTEQGDSAMYLCASSLVPENEKLFFGSGTQLSVL.

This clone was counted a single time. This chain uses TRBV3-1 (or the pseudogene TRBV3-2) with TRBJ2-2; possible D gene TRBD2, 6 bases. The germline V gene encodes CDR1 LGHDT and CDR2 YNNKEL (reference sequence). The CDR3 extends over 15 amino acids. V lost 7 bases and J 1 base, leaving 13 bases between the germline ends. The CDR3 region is CASKVSGLNTGELFF. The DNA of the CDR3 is TGTGCCAGCAAGGTTAGCGGCCTGAACACCGGGGAGCTGTTTTTT.

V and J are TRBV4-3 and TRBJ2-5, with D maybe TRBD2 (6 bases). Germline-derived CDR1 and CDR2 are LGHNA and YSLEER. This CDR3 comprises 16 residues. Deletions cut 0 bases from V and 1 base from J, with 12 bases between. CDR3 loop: CASSQDTTSSQETQYF. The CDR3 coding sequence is TGCGCCAGCAGCCAAGATACCACTAGCAGCCAAGAGACCCAGTACTTC.

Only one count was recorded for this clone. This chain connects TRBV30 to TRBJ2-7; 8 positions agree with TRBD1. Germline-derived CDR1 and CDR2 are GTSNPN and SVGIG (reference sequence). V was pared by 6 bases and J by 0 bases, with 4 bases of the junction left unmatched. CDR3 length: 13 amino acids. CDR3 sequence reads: CACSGTGSYEQYF. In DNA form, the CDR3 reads TGTGCCTGCTCCGGGACAGGCTCCTACGAGCAGTACTTC.

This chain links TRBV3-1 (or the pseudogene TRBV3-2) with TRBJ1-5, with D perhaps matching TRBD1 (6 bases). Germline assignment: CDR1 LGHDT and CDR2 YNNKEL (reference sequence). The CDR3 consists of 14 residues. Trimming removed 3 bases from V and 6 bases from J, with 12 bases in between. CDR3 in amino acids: CASSQQGKAQPQHF. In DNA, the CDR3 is TGTGCCAGCAGCCAGCAGGGGAAAGCTCAGCCCCAGCATTTT.

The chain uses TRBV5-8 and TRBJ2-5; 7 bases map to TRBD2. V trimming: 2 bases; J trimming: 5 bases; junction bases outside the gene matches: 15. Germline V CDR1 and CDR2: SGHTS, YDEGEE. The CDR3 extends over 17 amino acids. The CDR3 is CASSLWTRGGRDETQYF. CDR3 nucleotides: TGTGCCAGCAGCTTATGGACTCGGGGCGGGAGAGATGAGACCCAGTACTTC.

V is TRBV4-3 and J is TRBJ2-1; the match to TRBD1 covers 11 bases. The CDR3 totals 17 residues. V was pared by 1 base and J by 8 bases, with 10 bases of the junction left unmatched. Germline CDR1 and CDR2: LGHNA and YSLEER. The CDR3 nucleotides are TGCGCCAGCAGCCAAGTGGGGACAGGGGGTTTAGTCTATGAGCAGTTCTTC. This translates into CASSQVGTGGLVYEQFF.

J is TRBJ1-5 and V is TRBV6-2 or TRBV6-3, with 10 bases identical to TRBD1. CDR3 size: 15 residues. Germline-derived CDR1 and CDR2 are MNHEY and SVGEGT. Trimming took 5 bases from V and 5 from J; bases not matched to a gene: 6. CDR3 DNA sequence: TGTGCCAGCAGTGCCGACAGGGGGCTTCATCAGCCCCAGCATTTT. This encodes CASSADRGLHQPQHF.

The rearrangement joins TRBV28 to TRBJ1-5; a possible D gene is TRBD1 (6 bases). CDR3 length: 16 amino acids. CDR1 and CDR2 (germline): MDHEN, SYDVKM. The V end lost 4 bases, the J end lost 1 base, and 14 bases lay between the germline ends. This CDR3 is CASSSHREFSNQPQHF. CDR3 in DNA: TGTGCCAGCAGTTCGCACAGGGAGTTCAGCAATCAGCCCCAGCATTTT. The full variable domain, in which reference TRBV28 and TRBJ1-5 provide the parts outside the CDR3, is DVKVTQSSRYLVKRTGEKVFLECVQDMDHENMFWYRQDPGLGLRLIYFSYDVKMKEKGDIPEGYSVSREKKERFSLILESASTNQTSMYLCASSSHREFSNQPQHFGDGTRLSIL.

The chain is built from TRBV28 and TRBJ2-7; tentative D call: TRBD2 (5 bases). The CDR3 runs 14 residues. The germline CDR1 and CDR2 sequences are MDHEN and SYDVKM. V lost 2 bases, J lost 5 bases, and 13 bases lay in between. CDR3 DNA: TGTGCCAGCAGTTTAAGTTCGGGGATTGACGAGCAGTACTTC. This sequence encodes CASSLSSGIDEQYF.

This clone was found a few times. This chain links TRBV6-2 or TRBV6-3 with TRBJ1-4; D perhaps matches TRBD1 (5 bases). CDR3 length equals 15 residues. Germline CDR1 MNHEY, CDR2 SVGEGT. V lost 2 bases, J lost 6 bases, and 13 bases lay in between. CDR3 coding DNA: TGTGCCAGCAGTTACCTGGGGGGTATGGATGAAAAACTGTTTTTT. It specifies CASSYLGGMDEKLFF.

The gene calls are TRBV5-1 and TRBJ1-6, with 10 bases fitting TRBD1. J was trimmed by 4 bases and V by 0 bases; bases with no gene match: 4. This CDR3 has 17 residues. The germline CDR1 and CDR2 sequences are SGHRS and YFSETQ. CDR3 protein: CASSLVGTGDYNSPLHF. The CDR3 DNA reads TGCGCCAGCAGCTTGGTAGGGACAGGGGATTATAATTCACCCCTCCACTTT.

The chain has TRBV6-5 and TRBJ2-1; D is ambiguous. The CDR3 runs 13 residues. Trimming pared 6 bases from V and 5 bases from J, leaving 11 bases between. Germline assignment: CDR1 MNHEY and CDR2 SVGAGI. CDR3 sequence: CASRLYGNNEQFF. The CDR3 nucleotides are TGTGCCAGCAGACTATACGGTAACAATGAGCAGTTCTTC.

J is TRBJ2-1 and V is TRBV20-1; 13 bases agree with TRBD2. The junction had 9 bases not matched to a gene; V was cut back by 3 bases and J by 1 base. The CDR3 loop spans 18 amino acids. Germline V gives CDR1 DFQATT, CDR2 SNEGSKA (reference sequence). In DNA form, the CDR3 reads TGCAGTGCTAGTCCCGCAAGACTAGCGGGAGGTTCCTACAATGAGCAGTTCTTC. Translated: CSASPARLAGGSYNEQFF.

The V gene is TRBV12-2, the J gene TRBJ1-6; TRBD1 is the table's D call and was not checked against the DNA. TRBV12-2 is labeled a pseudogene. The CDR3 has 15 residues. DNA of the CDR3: TGTGCAAGTCGCTTAGCGGGACAGACGAATTCACCCCTCCACTTT. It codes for CASRLAGQTNSPLHF.

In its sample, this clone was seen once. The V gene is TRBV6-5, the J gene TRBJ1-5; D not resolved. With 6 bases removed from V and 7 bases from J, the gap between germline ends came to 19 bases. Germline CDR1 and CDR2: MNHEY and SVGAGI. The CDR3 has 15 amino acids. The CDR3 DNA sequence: TGTGCCAGCAGCCACGGACTCTCCCCGGGGCAGCCCCAGCATTTT. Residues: CASSHGLSPGQPQHF.

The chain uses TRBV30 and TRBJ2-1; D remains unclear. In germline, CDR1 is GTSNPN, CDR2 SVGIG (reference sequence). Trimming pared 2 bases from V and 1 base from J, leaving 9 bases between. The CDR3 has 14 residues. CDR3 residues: CAWSPGQSYNEQFF. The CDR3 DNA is TGTGCCTGGAGTCCTGGGCAGTCCTACAATGAGCAGTTCTTC.

CDR3 sequence: CASSLAGLAGDTDTQYF. CDR3 coding DNA: TGTGCCAGCAGCTTAGCGGGACTAGCGGGAGACACAGATACGCAGTATTTT. The chain combines TRBV7-3 with TRBJ2-3, with 14 positions matching TRBD2. The junction had 3 bases not matched to a gene; V was cut back by 2 bases and J by 2 bases. Germline lookup yields CDR1 SGHTA and CDR2 FQGTGA. The CDR3 loop spans 17 amino acids. Together with reference TRBV7-3 and TRBJ2-3, the CDR3 gives the full variable domain: GAGVSQTPSNKVTEKGKYVELRCDPISGHTALYWYRQSLGQGPEFLIYFQGTGAADDSGLPNDRFFAVRPEGSVSTLKIQRTERGDSAVYLCASSLAGLAGDTDTQYFGPGTRLTVL.

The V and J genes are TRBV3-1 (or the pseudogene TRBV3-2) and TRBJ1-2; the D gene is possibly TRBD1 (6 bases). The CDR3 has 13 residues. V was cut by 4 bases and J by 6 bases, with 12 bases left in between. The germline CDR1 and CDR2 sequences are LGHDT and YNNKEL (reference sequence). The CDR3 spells CASSLGHQDGYTF. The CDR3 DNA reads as TGTGCCAGCAGCCTGGGACACCAGGATGGCTACACCTTC.

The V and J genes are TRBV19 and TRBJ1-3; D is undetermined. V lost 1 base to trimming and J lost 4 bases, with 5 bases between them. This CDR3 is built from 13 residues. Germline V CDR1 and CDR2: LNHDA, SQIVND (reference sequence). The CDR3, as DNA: TGTGCCAGTAGTATAGGCGGCGGAAACACCATATATTTT. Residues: CASSIGGGNTIYF. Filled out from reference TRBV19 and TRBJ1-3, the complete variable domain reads DGGITQSPKYLFRKEGQNVTLSCEQNLNHDAMYWYRQDPGQGLRLIYYSQIVNDFQKGDIAEGYSVSREKKESFPLTVTSAQKNPTAFYLCASSIGGGNTIYFGEGSWLTVV.

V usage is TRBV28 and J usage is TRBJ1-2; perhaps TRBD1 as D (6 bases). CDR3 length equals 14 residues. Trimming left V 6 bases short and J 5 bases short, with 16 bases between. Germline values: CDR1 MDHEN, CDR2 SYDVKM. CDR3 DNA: TGTGCCAGCAGACAGGGTATGTTCCCATATGGCTACACCTTC. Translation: CASRQGMFPYGYTF.

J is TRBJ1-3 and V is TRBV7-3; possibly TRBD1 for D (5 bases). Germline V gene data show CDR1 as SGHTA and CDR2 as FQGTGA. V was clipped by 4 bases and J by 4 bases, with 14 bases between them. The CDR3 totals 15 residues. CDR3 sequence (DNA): TGTGCCAGCAGCTCTCCAGGGCGGTCGGGAAACACCATATATTTT. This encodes CASSSPGRSGNTIYF.

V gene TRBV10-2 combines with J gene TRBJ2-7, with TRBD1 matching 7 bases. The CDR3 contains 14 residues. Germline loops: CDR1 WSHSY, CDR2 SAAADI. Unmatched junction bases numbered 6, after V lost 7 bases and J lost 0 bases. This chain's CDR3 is CASNKDRYSYEQYF. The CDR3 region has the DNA TGCGCCAGCAACAAGGACAGGTACTCCTACGAGCAGTACTTC.

CDR3 DNA: TGCGCCAGCAGCCCTACAGGGGTGCAGCCCCAGCATTTT. Translation: CASSPTGVQPQHF. The chain couples TRBV4-1 to TRBJ1-5; TRBD1 agrees at 7 bases. CDR3 length: 13 amino acids. CDR1 is MGHRA, CDR2 YSYEKL, per germline. The J segment lost 7 bases and the V segment lost 4 bases, leaving 4 bases of the junction unmatched.